This T cell receptor (beta chain) originates from a study of post-analysis software for immune sequencing data. Broader study findings: Patients showed TRBV5-6, TRBV5-1 and TRBV20-1 among 4 or 5 TRBV segments more frequent than in controls. Batch-mates among the samples co-clustered strongly by F measure.

This CDR3 contains 12 residues. Germline V gene lookup returns CDR1 SQVTM and CDR2 ANQGSEA. With V trimmed by 7 bases and J by 5 bases, 7 bases remained unmatched. Unique molecular identifiers were carried by the TCR beta cDNA libraries. TCRdb independently ran MiXCR on the PCR reads; one entry per CDR3 protein. The sample holds around 400,000 distinct CDR3 sequences; roughly 36% are singletons and the top ten take roughly 13%. This clonotype turned up a few times. Its antigen is unknown. The chain carries TRBV29-1 and TRBJ2-7; 8 positions agree with TRBD1. Specimen: blood. This receptor was obtained from a girl aged 5 to 17 with multiple sclerosis. This CDR3 reads CSARTGRDEQYF. The CDR3 region has the DNA TGCAGCGCCCGGACAGGGCGCGACGAGCAGTACTTC.